This T cell receptor beta chain was recorded in a study of blood T cell repertoires in COVID-19. Study-level information: Whether acute or convalescent, the COVID-19 samples came from the United States, Italy and Spain. From T cells, B-cell-depleted T cells, or PBMCs came the material, which was cDNA or gDNA.

Measured with immunoSEQ multiplex PCR; TCRdb has only the in-frame clones, and not every one. The sample has around 120,000 clones, about 88% seen once. The ends were cut back, 6 bases at V and 1 base at J, with 9 bases in the middle. The V gene's germline CDR1 is KGHSH and CDR2 LQKENI. The CDR3 runs 13 residues. Residents of 24 US areas, aged about 18 to 95 years, made up the participants. The sequencing input was PBMCs or T cells enriched from blood (not recorded which). This rearrangement joins TRBV18 to TRBJ1-1; D is unclear. The receptor's source is a woman in her forties or fifties who had recovered from COVID-19. The CDR3 DNA reads as TGTGCCAGCTCGGATCGGGGGAACACTGAAGCTTTCTTT. It specifies CASSDRGNTEAFF.